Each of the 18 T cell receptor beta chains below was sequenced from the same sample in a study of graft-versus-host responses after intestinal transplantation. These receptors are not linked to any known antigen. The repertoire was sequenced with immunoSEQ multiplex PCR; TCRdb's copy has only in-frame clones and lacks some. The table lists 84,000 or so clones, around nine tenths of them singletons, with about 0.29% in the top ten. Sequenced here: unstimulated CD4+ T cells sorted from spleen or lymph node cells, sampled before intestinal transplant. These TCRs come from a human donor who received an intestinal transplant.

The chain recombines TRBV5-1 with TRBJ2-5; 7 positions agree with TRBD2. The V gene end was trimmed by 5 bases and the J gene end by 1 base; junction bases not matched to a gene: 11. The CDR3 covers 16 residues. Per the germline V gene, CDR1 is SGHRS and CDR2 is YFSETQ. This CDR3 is CASRMGRGGFQETQYF. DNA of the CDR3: TGCGCCAGCAGGATGGGGCGCGGGGGATTCCAAGAGACCCAGTACTTC. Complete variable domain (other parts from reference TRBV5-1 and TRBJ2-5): KAGVTQTPRYLIKTRGQQVTLSCSPISGHRSVSWYQQTPGQGLQFLFEYFSETQRNKGNFPGRFSGRQFSNSRSEMNVSTLELGDSALYLCASRMGRGGFQETQYFGPGTRLLVL.

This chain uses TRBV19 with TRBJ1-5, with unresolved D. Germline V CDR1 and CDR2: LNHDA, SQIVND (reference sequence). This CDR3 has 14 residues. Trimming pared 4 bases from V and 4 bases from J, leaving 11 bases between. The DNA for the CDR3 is TGTGCCAGTAGTACACCCGAGACGAATCAGCCCCAGCATTTT. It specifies CASSTPETNQPQHF.

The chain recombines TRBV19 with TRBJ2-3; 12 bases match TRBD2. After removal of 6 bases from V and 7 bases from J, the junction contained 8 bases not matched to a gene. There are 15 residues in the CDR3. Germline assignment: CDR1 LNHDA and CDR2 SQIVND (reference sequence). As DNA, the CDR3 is TGTGCCAGTAGCCTACTAGCGGGAGGAGGGAATACGCAGTATTTT. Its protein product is CASSLLAGGGNTQYF.

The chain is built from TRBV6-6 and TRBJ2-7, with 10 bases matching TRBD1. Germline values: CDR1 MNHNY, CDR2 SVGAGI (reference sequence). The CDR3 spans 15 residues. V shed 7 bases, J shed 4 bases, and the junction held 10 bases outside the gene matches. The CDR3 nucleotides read TGTGCCAGCACCCCCGCGGGACAGGGGAATTACGAGCAGTACTTC. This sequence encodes CASTPAGQGNYEQYF.

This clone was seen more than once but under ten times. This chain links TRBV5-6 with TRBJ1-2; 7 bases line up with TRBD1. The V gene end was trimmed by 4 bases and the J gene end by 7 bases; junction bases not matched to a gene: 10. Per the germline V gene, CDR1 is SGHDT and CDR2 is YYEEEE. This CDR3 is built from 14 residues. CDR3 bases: TGTGCCAGCAGCGGGGTTGGGACAGTGAGTGGCTACACCTTC. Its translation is CASSGVGTVSGYTF.

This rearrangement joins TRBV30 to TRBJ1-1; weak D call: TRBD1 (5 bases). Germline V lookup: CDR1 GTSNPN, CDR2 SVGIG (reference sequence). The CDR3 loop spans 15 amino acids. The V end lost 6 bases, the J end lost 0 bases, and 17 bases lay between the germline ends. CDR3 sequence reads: CACRQGKIMNTEAFF. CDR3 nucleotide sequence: TGTGCCTGCCGGCAGGGAAAAATCATGAACACTGAAGCTTTCTTT.

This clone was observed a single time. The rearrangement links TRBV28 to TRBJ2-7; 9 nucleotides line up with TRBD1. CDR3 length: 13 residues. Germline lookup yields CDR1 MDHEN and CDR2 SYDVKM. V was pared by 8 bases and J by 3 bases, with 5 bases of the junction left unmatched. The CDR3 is CASGGDRVYEQYF. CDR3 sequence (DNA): TGTGCCAGCGGTGGGGACAGGGTCTACGAGCAGTACTTC.

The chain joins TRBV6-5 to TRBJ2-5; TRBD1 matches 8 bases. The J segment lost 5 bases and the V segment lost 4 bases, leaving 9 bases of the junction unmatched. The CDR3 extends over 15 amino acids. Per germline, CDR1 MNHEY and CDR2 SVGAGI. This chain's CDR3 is CASSLTGDERETQYF. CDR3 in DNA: TGTGCCAGCAGTTTGACAGGGGATGAGAGGGAGACCCAGTACTTC.

The CDR3 protein is CASSPRDRVMAQYF. CDR3 in DNA: TGCGCCAGCAGCCCCCGGGACAGGGTTATGGCCCAGTACTTC. V and J are TRBV4-1 and TRBJ2-5; TRBD1 agrees at 9 bases. Trimming removed 4 bases from V and 9 bases from J; junction bases left unmatched: 9. This CDR3 is 14 amino acids long. Per germline, CDR1 MGHRA and CDR2 YSYEKL.

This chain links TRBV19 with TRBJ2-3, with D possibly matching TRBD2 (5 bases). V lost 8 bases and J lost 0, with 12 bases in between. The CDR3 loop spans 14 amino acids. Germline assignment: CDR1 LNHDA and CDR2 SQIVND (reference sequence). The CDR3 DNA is TGTGCCAGTGGGAAGGAGGCTAGCACAGATACGCAGTATTTT. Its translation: CASGKEASTDTQYF.

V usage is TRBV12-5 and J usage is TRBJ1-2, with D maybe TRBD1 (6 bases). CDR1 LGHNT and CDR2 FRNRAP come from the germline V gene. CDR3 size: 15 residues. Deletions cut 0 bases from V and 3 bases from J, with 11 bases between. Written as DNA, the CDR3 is TGTGCTAGTGGTTTGGTCCAACAGGGAGACTATGGCTACACCTTC. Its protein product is CASGLVQQGDYGYTF.

The CDR3 DNA follows: TGTGCCAGCAGTAAACCCCCCACCTACGAGCAGTACTTC. It is translated as CASSKPPTYEQYF. The chain combines TRBV6-5 with TRBJ2-7, with D unclear. This CDR3 spans 13 amino acids. Germline assignment: CDR1 MNHEY and CDR2 SVGAGI. Trimming removed 5 bases at V and 2 bases at J, with 10 bases between.

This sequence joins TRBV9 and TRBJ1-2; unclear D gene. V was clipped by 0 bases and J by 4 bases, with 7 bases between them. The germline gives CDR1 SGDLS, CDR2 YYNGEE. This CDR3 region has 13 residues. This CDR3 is CASSVGEAYGYTF. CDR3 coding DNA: TGTGCCAGCAGCGTAGGGGAAGCCTATGGCTACACCTTC.

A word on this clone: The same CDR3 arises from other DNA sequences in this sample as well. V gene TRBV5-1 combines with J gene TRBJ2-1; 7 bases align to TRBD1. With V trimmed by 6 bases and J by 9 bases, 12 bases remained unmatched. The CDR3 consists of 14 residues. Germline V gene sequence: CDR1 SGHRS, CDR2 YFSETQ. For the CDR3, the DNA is TGCGCCAGCAATCTCCACAGGGGTTTAGGTGAGCAGTTCTTC. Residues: CASNLHRGLGEQFF.

The chain's CDR3 is CASRGLVGSTDTQYF. For the CDR3, the DNA is TGCGCCAGCCGGGGTTTAGTAGGGTCCACAGATACGCAGTATTTT. The gene calls are TRBV5-1 and TRBJ2-3; D might be TRBD2 (5 bases). Deletions cut 7 bases from V and 2 bases from J, with 17 bases between. Germline V gene sequence: CDR1 SGHRS, CDR2 YFSETQ. This CDR3 comprises 15 residues.

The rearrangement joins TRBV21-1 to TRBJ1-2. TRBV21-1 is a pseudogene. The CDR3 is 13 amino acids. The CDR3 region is CASSREWDYGYTF. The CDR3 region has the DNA TGTGCCAGCAGCAGGGAGTGGGACTATGGCTACACCTTC.

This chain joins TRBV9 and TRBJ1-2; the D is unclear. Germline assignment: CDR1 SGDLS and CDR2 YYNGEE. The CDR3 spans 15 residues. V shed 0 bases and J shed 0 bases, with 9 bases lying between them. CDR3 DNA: TGTGCCAGCAGCGTAGATGGCAGGTCTAACTATGGCTACACCTTC. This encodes CASSVDGRSNYGYTF.

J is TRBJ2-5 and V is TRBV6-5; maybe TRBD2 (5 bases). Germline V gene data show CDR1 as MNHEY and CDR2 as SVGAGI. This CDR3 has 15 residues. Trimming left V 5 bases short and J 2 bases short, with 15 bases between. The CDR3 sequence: CASSRGSRTQETQYF. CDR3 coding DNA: TGTGCCAGCAGTCGGGGTTCTCGGACGCAAGAGACCCAGTACTTC.